Listed below are T cell receptor beta chains from one sample, sequenced in a study of blood T cells in healthy people across ages. MiXCR, run by TCRdb on the 5' RACE reads, gives a single entry per CDR3 protein. The repertoire holds more than 750,000 distinct CDR3 sequences, with almost 30% as singletons. Another study also made use of these data, one on T cells of mothers and their children.

The sequencing input was blood. These receptors came from a woman in her thirties or forties in good health. CDR3s include the opening cysteine and the closing phenylalanine or tryptophan. A D gene is named only where the DNA matches it firmly. Some rows mark clone size as missing; the rest say once, few, many or name a class of expanded clone.

D gene,clone size,V gene,J gene,CDR3 length,CDR3 protein,CDR3 DNA
NA,NA,TRBV4-1,TRBJ1-3,18,CASSQDETGLSSGNTIYF,TGCGCCAGCAGCCAAGATGAGACAGGCCTAAGCTCTGGAAACACCATATATTTT
NA,many,TRBV27,TRBJ2-7,14,CASGNRVNLGEQYF,TGTGCCAGCGGAAACAGGGTAAATCTTGGCGAGCAGTACTTC
NA,NA,TRBV5-1,TRBJ2-2,14,CATSHQGDTGELFF,TGCGCCACCTCCCATCAGGGAGACACCGGGGAGCTGTTTTTT
NA,NA,TRBV20-1,TRBJ2-1,12,CRARGSYNEQFF,TGCAGAGCTAGGGGGTCCTACAATGAGCAGTTCTTC
NA,NA,TRBV14,TRBJ2-5,14,CTSSQRVRSETQYF,TGTACCAGCAGCCAAAGAGTTAGAAGCGAGACCCAGTACTTC
NA,NA,TRBV5-1,TRBJ1-1,16,CASSLIAARGNTEAFF,TGCGCCAGCAGCTTAATCGCGGCCCGTGGGAACACTGAAGCTTTCTTT
TRBD1,NA,TRBV12-3/TRBV12-4,TRBJ1-5,16,CASSLEGGMGNQPQHF,TGTGCCAGCAGTTTAGAAGGGGGCATGGGCAATCAGCCCCAGCATTTT
NA,NA,TRBV12-3/TRBV12-4,TRBJ1-1,12,CASRLEGLRAFF,TGTGCCAGCAGGTTAGAGGGACTTCGGGCTTTCTTT
NA,few,TRBV29-1,TRBJ2-1,14,CSVEDSFANNEQFF,TGCAGCGTTGAGGACTCCTTCGCGAACAATGAGCAGTTCTTC
NA,once,TRBV10-3,TRBJ2-3,15,CVISLSGQSTDTQYF,TGTGTCATCAGCCTTAGCGGACAGAGCACAGATACGCAGTATTTT
NA,NA,TRBV21-1,TRBJ1-6,19,CASSKAQGGGTEDNSPLHF,TGTGCCAGCAGCAAAGCGCAGGGAGGAGGGACAGAAGATAATTCACCCCTCCACTTT
TRBD1,few,TRBV7-2,TRBJ2-7,15,CASSPDRGGYNEQYF,TGTGCCAGCAGCCCGGACAGGGGAGGGTACAATGAGCAGTACTTC
TRBD1,NA,TRBV4-1,TRBJ2-5,17,CASSPVGDRGYQETQYF,TGCGCCAGCAGCCCAGTCGGGGACAGGGGGTACCAAGAGACCCAGTACTTC
NA,many,TRBV20-1,TRBJ2-1,11,CSATRENEQFF,TGCAGTGCTACCAGGGAGAATGAGCAGTTCTTC
NA,NA,TRBV3-1,TRBJ1-2,13,CASKGPAYYGYTF,TGTGCCAGCAAAGGACCGGCCTACTATGGCTACACCTTC
NA,NA,TRBV6-4,TRBJ1-4,15,CASSAICATNEKLFF,TGTGCCAGCAGTGCCATATGTGCAACTAATGAAAAACTGTTTTTT
TRBD1,NA,TRBV20-1,TRBJ1-2,13,CSAKDRGLHGYTF,TGCAGTGCTAAAGACAGGGGGCTGCATGGCTACACCTTC
NA,few,TRBV5-4,TRBJ2-3,15,CAFLGRELGTDTQYF,TGTGCCTTTTTGGGTCGAGAGCTCGGCACAGATACACAGTATTTT
NA,NA,TRBV15,TRBJ2-7,13,CATSRSYSYEQYF,TGTGCCACCAGCAGATCCTACTCCTACGAGCAGTACTTC
NA,many,TRBV10-3,TRBJ2-1,13,CAISDREYNEQFF,TGTGCCATCAGTGACAGGGAATACAATGAGCAGTTCTTC
NA,NA,TRBV11-3,TRBJ2-7,13,CASSADRRGEQYF,TGTGCCAGCAGCGCCGACAGACGGGGCGAGCAGTACTTC
NA,NA,TRBV7-6,TRBJ1-1,14,CVSSLERGNTEAFF,TGTGTCAGCAGCTTAGAACGGGGGAACACTGAAGCTTTCTTT
NA,few,TRBV19,TRBJ1-2,15,CASSLNYLGNYGYTF,TGTGCCAGTAGTCTCAACTACTTGGGGAACTATGGCTACACCTTC
TRBD2,few,TRBV4-3,TRBJ2-2,18,CASSPRLAGGHFAGELFF,TGCGCCAGCAGCCCCCGCCTAGCGGGGGGGCATTTCGCCGGGGAGCTGTTTTTT
NA,NA,TRBV5-1,TRBJ2-7,14,CASRTGTANYEQYF,TGCGCCAGCAGGACCGGGACGGCCAACTACGAGCAGTACTTC
NA,few,TRBV12-3/TRBV12-4,TRBJ2-3,18,CASSLASRLSGGTDTQYF,TGTGCCAGCAGTTTAGCCAGTCGACTTTCAGGGGGCACAGATACGCAGTATTTT
NA,NA,TRBV3-1,TRBJ2-5,16,CASSLDRGLLGETQYF,TGTGCCAGCAGCCTCGACCGGGGCCTCCTAGGGGAGACCCAGTACTTC
NA,many,TRBV9,TRBJ1-2,16,CASSLQSRGANYGYTF,TGTGCCAGCAGCTTACAAAGCCGGGGGGCAAACTATGGCTACACCTTC
NA,many,TRBV4-1,TRBJ2-7,15,CASSQMLQGAYEQYF,TGCGCCAGCAGCCAAATGTTACAGGGTGCCTACGAGCAGTACTTC
NA,NA,TRBV14,TRBJ2-3,15,CASSQVGSLLIAQYF,TGTGCCAGCAGCCAAGTTGGCAGTCTCCTTATAGCGCAGTATTTT
TRBD2,NA,TRBV7-4,TRBJ2-3,19,CASSFWGLAGPRGTDTQYF,TGTGCCAGCAGCTTCTGGGGACTAGCGGGGCCCCGGGGTACAGATACGCAGTATTTT
NA,NA,TRBV18,TRBJ2-3,14,CASSRAKSTDTQYF,TGTGCCAGCTCACGGGCCAAAAGCACAGATACGCAGTATTTT
NA,NA,TRBV28,TRBJ1-2,15,CASSLVDDSFYGYTF,TGTGCCAGCAGTTTAGTTGATGACAGCTTCTATGGCTACACCTTC
NA,many,TRBV20-1,TRBJ1-2,12,CSKRDGWYGYTF,TGCAGTAAGAGGGACGGATGGTATGGCTACACCTTC
TRBD2,many,TRBV7-2,TRBJ2-5,12,CASSTGGETQYF,TGTGCCAGCAGCACCGGGGGGGAGACCCAGTACTTC
NA,NA,TRBV12-3/TRBV12-4,TRBJ1-1,14,CASSLAHRGTEAFF,TGTGCCAGCAGTTTAGCGCACCGAGGCACTGAAGCTTTCTTT
TRBD1,few,TRBV6-5,TRBJ1-5,14,CASSRTGAGQPQHF,TGTGCCAGCAGCAGAACAGGGGCGGGCCAGCCCCAGCATTTT
TRBD1,NA,TRBV12-3/TRBV12-4,TRBJ1-5,14,CASSLRQGANPQHF,TGTGCCAGCAGTTTACGGCAGGGGGCCAATCCCCAGCATTTT
NA,few,TRBV10-3,TRBJ1-2,12,CAISDEGYGYTF,TGTGCCATCAGTGACGAAGGCTATGGCTACACCTTC
NA,NA,TRBV27,TRBJ1-4,14,CASSFQGQNEKLFF,TGTGCCAGCAGTTTCCAGGGGCAGAATGAAAAACTGTTTTTT
TRBD2,NA,TRBV6-2/TRBV6-3,TRBJ2-7,17,CASSYSPLAGGSYGQYF,TGTGCCAGCAGTTACAGCCCACTAGCGGGGGGCTCCTACGGGCAGTACTTC
TRBD1,few,TRBV5-1,TRBJ2-5,15,CASGLIPDRGETQYF,TGCGCCAGTGGGCTAATCCCGGACAGGGGAGAGACCCAGTACTTC
NA,NA,TRBV30,TRBJ1-2,11,CAWSVGPGYTF,TGTGCCTGGAGTGTGGGCCCGGGCTACACCTTC
NA,many,TRBV6-5,TRBJ1-1,13,CATVDGMNTEAFF,TGTGCCACCGTGGACGGCATGAACACTGAAGCTTTCTTT
NA,NA,TRBV3-1,TRBJ2-4,13,CASSQLAKNIQYF,TGTGCCAGCAGCCAATTAGCCAAAAACATTCAGTACTTC
NA,many,TRBV5-1,TRBJ2-1,15,CASSSRQASYNEQFF,TGCGCCAGCAGCTCCAGACAGGCCTCCTACAATGAGCAGTTCTTC
NA,few,TRBV12-3/TRBV12-4,TRBJ1-3,11,CASGGRSTIYF,TGTGCCAGCGGCGGTAGATCAACCATATATTTT
NA,NA,TRBV9,TRBJ2-1,13,CASSVDRHNEQFF,TGTGCCAGCAGCGTGGACCGCCACAATGAGCAGTTCTTC
NA,NA,TRBV28,TRBJ2-3,14,CASSTLPPLDPQYF,TGTGCCAGCAGTACCCTACCCCCACTGGATCCGCAGTATTTT
NA,NA,TRBV4-1,TRBJ2-3,14,CASSEAKGTDTQYF,TGCGCCAGCAGCGAAGCTAAAGGGACAGATACGCAGTATTTT
TRBD1,many,TRBV9,TRBJ2-7,15,CASSVSGQGSNEQYF,TGTGCCAGCAGCGTAAGCGGACAGGGATCAAATGAGCAGTACTTC
NA,few,TRBV12-3/TRBV12-4,TRBJ2-1,15,CASSFAGALNNEQFF,TGTGCCAGCAGTTTCGCGGGTGCCTTGAACAATGAGCAGTTCTTC
NA,few,TRBV29-1,TRBJ1-5,15,CSVGFGEGSNQPQHF,TGCAGCGTTGGGTTCGGAGAGGGAAGCAATCAGCCCCAGCATTTT
TRBD2,many,TRBV7-9,TRBJ2-7,14,CASSSGGAAYEQYF,TGTGCCAGCAGCTCGGGGGGGGCGGCATATGAGCAGTACTTC